This entry lists 9 T cell receptor beta chains sequenced from one sample in a study of blood T cells in healthy people across ages. Primers used in a second PCR of roughly 6 to 11 cycles were a sample-barcoded 5' primer and a J-beta primer mix. TCRdb redid the calling of the 5' RACE reads with MiXCR, one entry per CDR3 protein. The table has about 780,000 distinct CDR3 sequences, approximately 65% seen once. The sample was blood. These receptors originate from a man aged 25-45 years in good health.

The chain carries TRBV10-3 and TRBJ1-4, with TRBD1 identical over 7 bases. J lost 8 bases, V lost 10 bases, and 10 bases had no gene match. The CDR3 is made up of 13 amino acids. Germline V gene lookup returns CDR1 ENHRY and CDR2 SYGVKD. CDR3 coding DNA: TGTGCCACCGGCGGGACAGTCTACGAAAAACTGTTTTTT. Its protein product is CATGGTVYEKLFF.

This sequence joins TRBV12-3 or TRBV12-4 and TRBJ1-1; weak D call: TRBD1 (5 bases). The V end lost 6 bases, the J end lost 3 bases, and 17 bases lay between the germline ends. The CDR3 is made up of 15 amino acids. The CDR3 DNA sequence: TGTGCCAGCAGCATACATGGGGGAGCGGACACTGAAGCTTTCTTT. Encoded protein: CASSIHGGADTEAFF.

There are a few counts of this clonotype. V usage is TRBV28 and J usage is TRBJ2-5; possibly TRBD1 for D (5 bases). The germline V gene has CDR1 MDHEN and CDR2 SYDVKM. The CDR3 covers 13 residues. The ends were cut back, 1 base at V and 5 bases at J, with 8 bases in the middle. The CDR3 here is CASSLLGVETQYF. In DNA, the CDR3 is TGTGCCAGCAGTTTATTAGGGGTTGAGACCCAGTACTTC. Drawing the rest from reference TRBV28 and TRBJ2-5, the complete variable domain is DVKVTQSSRYLVKRTGEKVFLECVQDMDHENMFWYRQDPGLGLRLIYFSYDVKMKEKGDIPEGYSVSREKKERFSLILESASTNQTSMYLCASSLLGVETQYFGPGTRLLVL.

This chain connects TRBV20-1 to TRBJ2-4; possibly TRBD1 for D (6 bases). With the DNA end fitting TRBJ2-5 better, the J assignment may be wrong. This CDR3 contains 15 residues. The V gene's germline CDR1 is DFQATT and CDR2 SNEGSKA (reference sequence). The CDR3 DNA follows: TGCAGTGCTAGGGGGGTGGACAGTATACAAGAGACCCAGTACTTC. This gives the protein CSARGVDSIQETQYF.

V gene TRBV6-2 or TRBV6-3 combines with J gene TRBJ2-1; D is unclear. Germline V gene lookup returns CDR1 MNHEY and CDR2 SVGEGT. The CDR3 has 14 amino acids. Trimming cost V 2 bases and J 3 bases, with 8 bases left between them. This CDR3 is CASSYHTLYNEQFF. CDR3 DNA sequence: TGTGCCAGCAGTTACCATACTCTCTACAATGAGCAGTTCTTC.

This clonotype appeared a few times. The chain couples TRBV29-1 to TRBJ2-1; 12 positions agree with TRBD2. The germline V gene has CDR1 SQVTM and CDR2 ANQGSEA. This CDR3 has 14 amino acids. Trimming removed 2 bases from V and 10 bases from J; junction bases left unmatched: 6. CDR3 sequence reads: CSVETSGGLSEQFF. The CDR3 nucleotides are TGCAGCGTTGAAACTAGCGGGGGGTTAAGCGAGCAGTTCTTC.

This chain links TRBV4-3 with TRBJ2-1; 9 bases line up with TRBD2. The CDR3 is 18 amino acids. Unmatched junction bases numbered 9, after V lost 0 bases and J lost 3 bases. CDR1 is LGHNA, CDR2 YSLEER, per germline. The CDR3 protein is CASSQDTRLAGYYNEQFF. As DNA, the CDR3 is TGCGCCAGCAGCCAAGATACCCGGCTAGCGGGATACTACAATGAGCAGTTCTTC.

The CDR3 coding sequence is TGTGCCAGCAGTTCGGGACAGTTAACAGATACGCAGTATTTT. Amino acids: CASSSGQLTDTQYF. The chain uses TRBV28 and TRBJ2-3; 7 positions match TRBD1. The junction had 4 bases not matched to a gene; V was cut back by 4 bases and J by 3 bases. CDR1 and CDR2 (germline): MDHEN, SYDVKM. The CDR3 totals 14 residues.

The chain joins TRBV4-1 to TRBJ2-1, with 8 nucleotides matching TRBD2. Trimming took 1 base from V and 8 from J; bases not matched to a gene: 16. The CDR3 is made up of 18 amino acids. The germline V gene encodes CDR1 MGHRA and CDR2 YSYEKL. The CDR3 DNA is TGCGCCAGCAGCCAAGGCGTCCAGCGGGGGACGATCAGCGATGAGCAGTTCTTC. This gives the protein CASSQGVQRGTISDEQFF.